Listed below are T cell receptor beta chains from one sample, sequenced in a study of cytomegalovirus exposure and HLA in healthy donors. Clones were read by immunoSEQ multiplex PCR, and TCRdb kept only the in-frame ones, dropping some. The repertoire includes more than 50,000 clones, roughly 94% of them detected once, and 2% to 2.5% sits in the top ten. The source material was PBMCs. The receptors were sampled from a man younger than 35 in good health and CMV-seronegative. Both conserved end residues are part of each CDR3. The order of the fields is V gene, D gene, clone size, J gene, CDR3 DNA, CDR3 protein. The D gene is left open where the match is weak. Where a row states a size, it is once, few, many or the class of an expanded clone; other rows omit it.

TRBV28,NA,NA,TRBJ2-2,TGTGCCAGCAGTTCCGCAACTGGGGAGCTGTTTTTT,CASSSATGELFF
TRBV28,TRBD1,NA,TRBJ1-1,TGTGCCAGCAGTACACCTGGACAGGTTCCAGCTGAAGCTTTCTTT,CASSTPGQVPAEAFF
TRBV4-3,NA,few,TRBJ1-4,TGCGCCAGCAGCCAAGACCGGGGGAATGAAAAACTGTTTTTT,CASSQDRGNEKLFF
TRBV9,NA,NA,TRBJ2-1,TGTGCCAGCAGCGTAGACTCGACTGCCTACAATGAGCAGTTCTTC,CASSVDSTAYNEQFF
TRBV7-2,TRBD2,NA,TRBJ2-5,TGTGCCAGCAGCCCACCGGGGGGGGAGACCCAGTACTTC,CASSPPGGETQYF
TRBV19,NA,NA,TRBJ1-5,TGTGCCAGTAGTATCTGGGAGCAGCCCCAGCATTTT,CASSIWEQPQHF
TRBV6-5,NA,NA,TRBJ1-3,TGTGCCAGCAGTCCAACAGGGTTGGCTGGAAACACCATATATTTT,CASSPTGLAGNTIYF
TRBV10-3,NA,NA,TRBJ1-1,TGTGCCATCAGTGTAACATACCCGAACACTGAAGCTTTCTTT,CAISVTYPNTEAFF
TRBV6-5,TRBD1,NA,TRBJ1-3,TGTGCCAGCAGTTACTCGACAGGGATCGGAAACACCATATATTTT,CASSYSTGIGNTIYF
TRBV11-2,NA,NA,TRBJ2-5,TGTGCCAGCAGCTTAAGCCAGGGAGGCCAAGAGACCCAGTACTTC,CASSLSQGGQETQYF
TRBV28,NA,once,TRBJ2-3,TGTGCCAGCAGTTTTGGACCGGGGACTAGCACAGATACGCAGTATTTT,CASSFGPGTSTDTQYF
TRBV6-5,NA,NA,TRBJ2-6,TGTGCCAGCAGTTACTCGGCCCTCTCTGGGGCCAACGTCCTGACTTTC,CASSYSALSGANVLTF
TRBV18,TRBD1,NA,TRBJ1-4,TGTGCCAGCTCACCGACAGGGGGCTTCCCAATCAATGAAAAACTGTTTTTT,CASSPTGGFPINEKLFF
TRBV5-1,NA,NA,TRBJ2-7,TGCGCCAGCAGCTCGCGGGACGAGCAGTACTTC,CASSSRDEQYF
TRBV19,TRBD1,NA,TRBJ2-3,TGTGCCAGTAGTTGGGACAGGGCTAGCACAGATACGCAGTATTTT,CASSWDRASTDTQYF
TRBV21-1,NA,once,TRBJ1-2,TGTGCCAGCAGCCCACACCCAGAGGAGGAAGACAGGGGCCTTTTCTATGGCTACACCTTC,CASSPHPEEEDRGLFYGYTF
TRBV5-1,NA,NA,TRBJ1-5,TGCGCCAGCAGCTTGTACTACGATCAGCCCCAGCATTTT,CASSLYYDQPQHF
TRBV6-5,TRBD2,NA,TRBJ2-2,TGTGCCAGCAGCTATAGCGGGTCCACCGGGGAGCTGTTTTTT,CASSYSGSTGELFF
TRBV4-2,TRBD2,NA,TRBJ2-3,TGTGCCAGCAGCCGTGGACTAGCGGGAGGAATAAGCACAGATACGCAGTATTTT,CASSRGLAGGISTDTQYF
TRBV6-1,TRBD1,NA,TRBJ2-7,TGTGCCAGCAGTGGAACCGGGACAGGGGCCTACGAGCAGTACTTC,CASSGTGTGAYEQYF
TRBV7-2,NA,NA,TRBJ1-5,TGTGCCAGCAACTCCGGGGTCAATCAGCCCCAGCATTTT,CASNSGVNQPQHF
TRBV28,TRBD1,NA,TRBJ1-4,TGTGCCAGCAGTTCTACCGGCAGGGGGAGGAATGAAAAACTGTTTTTT,CASSSTGRGRNEKLFF
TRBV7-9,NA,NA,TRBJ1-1,TGTGCCAGCAGCCCCCCGGGGAGTGGCACTGAAGCTTTCTTT,CASSPPGSGTEAFF
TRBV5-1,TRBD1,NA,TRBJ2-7,TGCGCCAGCAGATCGGGACAGGGGGCCTACGAGCAGTACTTC,CASRSGQGAYEQYF
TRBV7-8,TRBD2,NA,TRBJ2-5,TGTGCCAGCAGTTCCGGACTAGCGGGACAAGAGACCCAGTACTTC,CASSSGLAGQETQYF
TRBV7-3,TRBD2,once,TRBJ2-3,TGTGCCAGCAGTTCCGGGACTAGCGGCACAGATACGCAGTATTTT,CASSSGTSGTDTQYF
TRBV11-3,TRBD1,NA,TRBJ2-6,TGTGCCAGCAGCTTAGATTCGGGACAGGGGTTTGCTGGGGCCAACGTCCTGACTTTC,CASSLDSGQGFAGANVLTF
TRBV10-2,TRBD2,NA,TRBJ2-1,TGCGCCAGCAGTGAGACCTGGACTAGCGGGAGGAGCAATGAGCAGTTCTTC,CASSETWTSGRSNEQFF
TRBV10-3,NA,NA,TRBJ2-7,TGTGCCATCAGTGAGTCTAACGAGCAGTACTTC,CAISESNEQYF
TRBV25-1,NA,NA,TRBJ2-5,TGTGCCAGCTCTTTGGAGACCCAGTACTTC,CASSLETQYF
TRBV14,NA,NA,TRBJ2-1,TGTGCCAGCAGCCTCCCGGGACTCTTCAATGAGCAGTTCTTC,CASSLPGLFNEQFF
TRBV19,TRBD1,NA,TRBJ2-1,TGTGCCAGTAGTCCAATACAGGGGGGTGAGCAGTTCTTC,CASSPIQGGEQFF
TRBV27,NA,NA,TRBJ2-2,TGTGCCAGCAGTTTATCCCTGCCTATGGTCACCGGGGAGCTGTTTTTT,CASSLSLPMVTGELFF
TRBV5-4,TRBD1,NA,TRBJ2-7,TGTGCCAGCAGCTCCACGGGACAGGCCTCCTACGAGCAGTACTTC,CASSSTGQASYEQYF
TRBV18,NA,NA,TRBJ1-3,TGTGCCAGCTCACCAGGGGGGTCTGGAAACACCATATATTTT,CASSPGGSGNTIYF
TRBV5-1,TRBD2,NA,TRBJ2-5,TGCGCCAGCAGCTTGGCACTAGCGGGAGGGCAAGAGACCCAGTACTTC,CASSLALAGGQETQYF
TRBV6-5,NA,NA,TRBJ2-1,TGTGCCAGCAGTCTAAAACAGGTTAATGAGCAGTTCTTC,CASSLKQVNEQFF
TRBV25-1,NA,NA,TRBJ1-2,TGTGCCAGCAGTGAATACGGAGGGGTGGGTGGCTACACCTTC,CASSEYGGVGGYTF
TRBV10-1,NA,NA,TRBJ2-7,TGCGCCAGCAGTGAGAGTCGGCTAGCGAGGGGTGGCGAGCAGTACTTC,CASSESRLARGGEQYF
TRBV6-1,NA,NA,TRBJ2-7,TGTGCCAGCAGTGAGCTGGGGACTTCATACGAGCAGTACTTC,CASSELGTSYEQYF
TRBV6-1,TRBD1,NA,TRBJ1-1,TGTGCCAGCAGTGAAGCGGCAGGGGGCATGGCTGAAGCTTTCTTT,CASSEAAGGMAEAFF
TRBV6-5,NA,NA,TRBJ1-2,TGTGCCAGCAGTCCCGACAGTTGGAACTATGGCTACACCTTC,CASSPDSWNYGYTF
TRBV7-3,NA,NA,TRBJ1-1,TGTGCCAGCAGCTTAGAGGCGGGGATGAACACTGAAGCTTTCTTT,CASSLEAGMNTEAFF
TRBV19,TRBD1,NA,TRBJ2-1,TGTGCCAGTAGCAGCACCGGGACAGGGATCTACAATGAGCAGTTCTTC,CASSSTGTGIYNEQFF
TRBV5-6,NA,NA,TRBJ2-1,TGTGCCAGCAGTCCCCCCAACAATGAGCAGTTCTTC,CASSPPNNEQFF
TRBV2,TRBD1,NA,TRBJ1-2,TGTGCCAGCAGTGAGATCAGTGGGACAGCGACAAACCTTAACTATGGCTACACCTTC,CASSEISGTATNLNYGYTF
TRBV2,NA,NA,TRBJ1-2,TGTGCCAGCAGCGCATCCAGGGAAAACTATGGCTACACCTTC,CASSASRENYGYTF
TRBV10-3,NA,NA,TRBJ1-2,TGTGCCATCAGTTACGGACAGTCTTATGGCTACACCTTC,CAISYGQSYGYTF
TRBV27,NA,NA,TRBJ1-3,TGTGCCAGCAGTTTATCGGGGGGGCCCGACTCTGGAAACACCATATATTTT,CASSLSGGPDSGNTIYF
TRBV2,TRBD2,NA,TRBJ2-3,TGTGCCAGCAGGGAACTAGCGGGAGGGCAGGATACGCAGTATTTT,CASRELAGGQDTQYF
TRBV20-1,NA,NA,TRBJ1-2,TGCAGTGCTCGCAGCTATGGCTACACCTTC,CSARSYGYTF
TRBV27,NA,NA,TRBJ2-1,TGTGCCAGCAGTTTCGAGGCGGGGTCTAGATATGGCTCCTACAATGAGCAGTTCTTC,CASSFEAGSRYGSYNEQFF
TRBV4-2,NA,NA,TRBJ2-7,TGTGCCAGCAGCCCCAAAGGAGGGTACGAGCAGTACTTC,CASSPKGGYEQYF
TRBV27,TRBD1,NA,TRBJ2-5,TGTGCCAGCAGGCGGCAGGGGGCCCAAGAGACCCAGTACTTC,CASRRQGAQETQYF
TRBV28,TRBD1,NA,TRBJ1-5,TGTGCCAGTGACAGGGAATTCAATCAGCCCCAGCATTTT,CASDREFNQPQHF
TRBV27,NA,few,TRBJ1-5,TGTGCCAGCGGATCGGGGGATCAGCCCCAGCATTTT,CASGSGDQPQHF